This T cell receptor beta chain was recorded in a study of cytomegalovirus exposure and HLA in healthy donors. Study-wide results and limits: Across HLA loci, a later analysis found differing TCR association rates, with DRB1 most and HLA-C fewest. An apparent linkage of common viral pathogens to several of the most significant clusters emerged in a later analysis.

PCR used 60 Vbeta primers and 13 Jbeta primers. TCRdb's table, derived via immunoSEQ multiplex PCR, lists solely in-frame clones and lacks some. The table includes about 110,000 clones, 82% detected once. This clone was seen a few times. Its antigen is currently unknown. The CDR3 contains 12 residues. V was shortened by 2 bases and J by 3 bases, with 6 bases between the two germline ends. The V gene's germline CDR1 is SGHNT and CDR2 YYREEE (reference sequence). The origin of this receptor is a woman between 18 and 29 years old in good health and CMV-seronegative. The J gene is TRBJ2-7, the V gene TRBV5-4; unclear D gene. The sample comprised PBMCs. The CDR3 reads CASSFQNYEQYF. The DNA of the CDR3 is TGTGCCAGCAGCTTCCAGAACTACGAGCAGTACTTC.